These T cell receptor beta chains were read from a single sample in a study of blood T cell repertoires in COVID-19. Clones were read by immunoSEQ multiplex PCR, and TCRdb kept only the in-frame ones, dropping some. Of about 25,000 clones listed, less than 90% are singletons. The sequenced sample consisted of peripheral blood. The receptor source for this set is an older man with active COVID-19. The CDR3 runs from the conserved cysteine through the conserved F or W. Each record gives: CDR3 length, J gene, V gene, D gene, clone size, CDR3 DNA, CDR3 protein. D genes are given only for firm matches. Not all rows give a size; the values are once, few, many and, for expanded clones, a class.

>15|TRBJ2-7|TRBV6-5|TRBD1|.
TGTGCCAGCAGTTACCGCTACCGGGACAGTTTTCCTCAGTACTTC
CASSYRYRDSFPQYF
>13|TRBJ2-7|TRBV4-1|.|.
TGCGCCAGCAGCCTGGGGGCTTTCTACGAGCAGTACTTC
CASSLGAFYEQYF
>13|TRBJ2-1|TRBV4-3|TRBD1|.
TGCGCCAGCAGCACGACAGGGGTCAATGAGCAGTTCTTC
CASSTTGVNEQFF
>12|TRBJ2-5|TRBV5-1|.|.
TGCGCCAGCAGCTTGGCCCTGGAGACCCAGTACTTC
CASSLALETQYF
>14|TRBJ1-5|TRBV29-1|.|few
TGCAGCGTCGCATCCAGTGATAGCAATCAGCCCCAGCATTTT
CSVASSDSNQPQHF
>15|TRBJ2-3|TRBV5-6|.|.
TGTGCCAGCAGCGGCCGTCCGGGGATGACAGATACGCAGTATTTT
CASSGRPGMTDTQYF
>12|TRBJ2-1|TRBV4-3|.|.
TGCGCCAGCAGCCAACAGAACAATGAGCAGTTCTTC
CASSQQNNEQFF
>14|TRBJ2-7|TRBV6-5|TRBD2|.
TGTGCCAGCAGTTCCCCCGGGAGGGTGGACGAGCAGTACTTC
CASSSPGRVDEQYF
>14|TRBJ2-7|TRBV5-1|.|.
TGCGCCAGCAGCCCCGGGCCCGGGACCTACGAGCAGTACTTC
CASSPGPGTYEQYF
>12|TRBJ1-2|TRBV2|.|.
TGTGCCAGCCGGGAGATCCCCTATGGCTACACCTTC
CASREIPYGYTF
>13|TRBJ1-2|TRBV7-9|.|.
TGTGCCAGCAGCTTAGACAAAATCTATGGCTACACCTTC
CASSLDKIYGYTF
>15|TRBJ1-2|TRBV13|.|once
TGTGCCAGCAGCCGAGCGGGGAGGGGGGACTATGGCTACACCTTC
CASSRAGRGDYGYTF
>13|TRBJ1-6|TRBV5-1|.|.
TGCGCCAGCGGGACCGGGGGGAATTCACCCCTCCACTTT
CASGTGGNSPLHF
>18|TRBJ2-5|TRBV10-1|.|.
TGCGCCTCCTCAGGTGGCGGGACTGCTACCCTGAAGGATGAGACCCAGTACTTC
CASSGGGTATLKDETQYF
>14|TRBJ1-1|TRBV11-3|.|.
TGTGCCAGCAGCTTAGTTGGCGGGAACACTGAAGCTTTCTTT
CASSLVGGNTEAFF
>15|TRBJ2-2|TRBV9|TRBD2|.
TGTGCCAGCAGCGTAGCTGGCGGGGGGGCCGCGGAGCTGTTTTTT
CASSVAGGGAAELFF
>12|TRBJ2-3|TRBV19|.|.
TGTGCGATTAAGACAGACACAGATACGCAGTATTTT
CAIKTDTDTQYF
>16|TRBJ2-7|TRBV5-1|TRBD1|.
TGCGCCAGCAGCGGAGGAGGGACAGGGGGATCCTACGAGCAGTACTTC
CASSGGGTGGSYEQYF
>13|TRBJ2-7|TRBV10-3|.|.
TGTGCCATCAGTCAGGGGAGGGAGGGCGAGCAGTACTTC
CAISQGREGEQYF
>16|TRBJ2-7|TRBV7-6|TRBD1|.
TGTGCCAGCAACTTAGTAAGCACGGACAGGGTGTACGAGCAGTACTTC
CASNLVSTDRVYEQYF
>16|TRBJ2-1|TRBV4-3|TRBD2|once
TGCGCCAGCAGCCAAGGTTATACTAGCGGGTACAATGAGCAGTTCTTC
CASSQGYTSGYNEQFF
>16|TRBJ1-5|TRBV7-6|.|.
TGTGCCAGCAGCCTAAGACAGGCGTATAGCAATCAGCCCCAGCATTTT
CASSLRQAYSNQPQHF
>15|TRBJ1-4|TRBV6-2/TRBV6-3|.|.
TGTGCCAGCAGTTTACCGGGTCTCGGGAGTGAAAAACTGTTTTTT
CASSLPGLGSEKLFF
>16|TRBJ1-5|TRBV30|TRBD1|.
TGTGCCTGGGCTCCGAGACAGGGGCGAAGCAATCAGCCCCAGCATTTT
CAWAPRQGRSNQPQHF
>14|TRBJ2-1|TRBV7-9|.|.
TGTGCCAGCAGCTCAGGGACATCCTACAATGAGCAGTTCTTC
CASSSGTSYNEQFF
>13|TRBJ2-7|TRBV7-7|.|once
TGTGCCAGCAGTGAGGGACTCGCCGACGAGCAGTACTTC
CASSEGLADEQYF
>17|TRBJ2-1|TRBV7-3|TRBD2|.
TGTGCCAGCAGCCCCCCTCCGGGGGGGGTAGGGTACAATGAGCAGTTCTTC
CASSPPPGGVGYNEQFF
>14|TRBJ1-2|TRBV5-5|.|.
TGTGCCAGCAGCTTGGGGCAGGGCTCGAGGACCTACACCTTC
CASSLGQGSRTYTF
>15|TRBJ1-1|TRBV6-5|.|.
TGTGCCAGCAGCGGGGAATGGGGGCTGAACACTGAAGCTTTCTTT
CASSGEWGLNTEAFF
>15|TRBJ2-7|TRBV7-9|TRBD2|.
TGTGCCAGCAGCCCCCGACTAGCGGGGGCCGACGAGCAGTACTTC
CASSPRLAGADEQYF
>15|TRBJ2-4|TRBV7-2|TRBD2|once
TGTGCCAGCAGCTTAGGTAGCGGGGGCAAAAACATTCAGTACTTC
CASSLGSGGKNIQYF
>11|TRBJ2-3|TRBV3-1/TRBV3-2|.|.
TGTGCCAGCAGTTACTCAGATACGCAGTATTTT
CASSYSDTQYF
>13|TRBJ1-1|TRBV7-9|.|.
TGTGCCAGCAGCCAACAGGGAGTCACTGAAGCTTTCTTT
CASSQQGVTEAFF
>15|TRBJ1-2|TRBV7-2|.|.
TGTGCCAGCAGCTTAGATACCAGGGCTAACTATGGCTACACCTTC
CASSLDTRANYGYTF
>16|TRBJ2-5|TRBV7-2|TRBD2|.
TGTGCCAGCAGCGCCGCCGGGACTAGGGGTCGGGAGACCCAGTACTTC
CASSAAGTRGRETQYF
>14|TRBJ1-4|TRBV7-9|TRBD1|.
TGTGCCAGCAGCTTCGGACAGGGAGGAGAAAAACTGTTTTTT
CASSFGQGGEKLFF
>19|TRBJ2-5|TRBV4-1|TRBD2|.
TGCGCCAGCAGCCAAGAACTAGCGGGGGAAACCCGGTACCAAGAGACCCAGTACTTC
CASSQELAGETRYQETQYF
>14|TRBJ1-5|TRBV19|.|.
TGTGCCAGTAGTATGGGTCAGGGGATCCAGCCCCAGCATTTT
CASSMGQGIQPQHF
>14|TRBJ2-2|TRBV6-2/TRBV6-3|.|.
TGTGCCAGCAGTTCACAAGCGAACACCGGGGAGCTGTTTTTT
CASSSQANTGELFF
>15|TRBJ1-5|TRBV10-3|.|.
TGTGCCATCAGTGGGGGTCGGGGGGCAGGTCAGCCCCAGCATTTT
CAISGGRGAGQPQHF
>15|TRBJ2-7|TRBV19|TRBD2|.
TGTGCCAGCCGGGAACAGCGGGGGGTGATGTACGAGCAGTACTTC
CASREQRGVMYEQYF
>13|TRBJ1-2|TRBV7-2|.|.
TGTGCCAGCAGCTACGGGGGTGGCTATCGCTACACCTTC
CASSYGGGYRYTF
>16|TRBJ2-6|TRBV4-1|TRBD2|.
TGCGCCAGCAGCCAAGTACTAGCGGGGGATAGAAACGTCCTGACTTTC
CASSQVLAGDRNVLTF
>17|TRBJ1-1|TRBV7-2|.|few
TGTGCCAGCAGCCGGGGCGGGGGGACCCCCCTGAACACTGAAGCTTTCTTT
CASSRGGGTPLNTEAFF
>14|TRBJ2-7|TRBV7-3|.|.
TGTGCCAGCAGCTTCGACTCTTTAAGACGCGAGCAGTACTTC
CASSFDSLRREQYF
>13|TRBJ1-1|TRBV7-3|.|.
TGTGCCAGCAGCCCCGGAGCGAACACTGAAGCTTTCTTT
CASSPGANTEAFF
>12|TRBJ1-2|TRBV7-2|.|.
TGTGCCAGCAGCTTAGCGCAGGGGGGCTACACCTTC
CASSLAQGGYTF
>15|TRBJ2-1|TRBV6-5|.|.
TGTGCCAGCACCCCCTATGGGGGGTCGGGGAATGAGCAGTTCTTC
CASTPYGGSGNEQFF
>16|TRBJ1-3|TRBV5-6|.|.
TGTGCCAGCAGCGTCTTTCGGGGGAGCTCTGGAAACACCATATATTTT
CASSVFRGSSGNTIYF
>16|TRBJ1-2|TRBV5-1|.|.
TGCGCCAGCAGCCGAAATCGGGACATCTCAATCTATGGCTACACCTTC
CASSRNRDISIYGYTF
>13|TRBJ1-6|TRBV14|.|.
TGTGCCAGCAGCCAGCAGAACATTTCACCCCTCCACTTT
CASSQQNISPLHF
>16|TRBJ1-1|TRBV6-5|.|.
TGTGCCAGCAGTTTCCGGGGGGTCGTCGTGAACACTGAAGCTTTCTTT
CASSFRGVVVNTEAFF
>15|TRBJ1-4|TRBV5-6|TRBD1|.
TGTGCCAGCAGCTTGGGACAGGGGTTAGAGGAAAAACTGTTTTTT
CASSLGQGLEEKLFF